This T cell receptor beta chain came from a study of cytomegalovirus exposure and HLA in healthy donors. Study-level information: The Caucasian-associated ancestry cluster held about 80% of 350 to 450 genotyped donors.

General study findings and limits: Rarity held for most TCR sequences, but there were some public TCRs that occurred in many donors.

Looked up from germline, CDR1 is MDHEN and CDR2 is SYDVKM. Unmatched junction bases numbered 7, after V lost 1 base and J lost 0 bases. The CDR3 is 19 residues long. The PCR had 60 Vbeta and 13 Jbeta primers. Here immunoSEQ multiplex PCR was the method, and the copy in TCRdb shows in-frame clones only, minus some. The sample holds about 130,000 clones; around four fifths are singletons and the top ten take over 4.5%. For this clone: What it binds is not known.

The J gene is TRBJ1-4, the V gene TRBV28; 11 bases fit TRBD1. The material sequenced was PBMCs. The source is a woman aged 40 to 50 in good health and CMV-seropositive. The CDR3 region has the DNA TGTGCCAGCAGTTTATTACGAATGGGACAGGGGGCAACTAATGAAAAACTGTTTTTT. Translation gives CASSLLRMGQGATNEKLFF.